Here is one T cell receptor beta chain with its context. This clonotype was observed a handful of times. The antigen it recognizes is unknown. No much larger clone is present one base from it, and per-base qualities are unavailable. Libraries were built with PCR. Sequenced on an Illumina HiSeq 2000. The public reads were run again by TCRdb, first through fastp at Q25 and then through MiXCR, and only productive beta chains were kept. When rows share a CDR3 protein, they turn into one entry using the most common DNA and genes. The sample table lists roughly 20,000 distinct CDR3 sequences, roughly 36% of them with a count of one. The ten largest clonotypes hold approximately 19% of the sample. This record comes from a study of tumor-infiltrating lymphocytes in oesophageal squamous cell carcinoma (dated by TCRdb to between 2015 and 2016). From the germline V gene, CDR1 is SGHTA and CDR2 is FQGNSA. From the cysteine through the phenylalanine, the CDR3 covers 15 amino acids. This entry keeps only the CDR3 DNA: 45 bases, framed from base 1.

This TCR came from a male donor with esophageal squamous cell carcinoma. The V and J segments used are TRBV7-2 and TRBJ2-7; the D gene could be TRBD1 or TRBD2, each one agreeing over 5 bases. The better agreement between TRBJ2-5 and the DNA end casts doubt on the J call. Specimen: esophageal tumor tissue. Here the CDR3 is given as CASSLGRRSLGTQYF. The bases are TGTGCCAGCAGCCTGGGACGCCGGAGTTTGGGGACCCAGTACTTC.